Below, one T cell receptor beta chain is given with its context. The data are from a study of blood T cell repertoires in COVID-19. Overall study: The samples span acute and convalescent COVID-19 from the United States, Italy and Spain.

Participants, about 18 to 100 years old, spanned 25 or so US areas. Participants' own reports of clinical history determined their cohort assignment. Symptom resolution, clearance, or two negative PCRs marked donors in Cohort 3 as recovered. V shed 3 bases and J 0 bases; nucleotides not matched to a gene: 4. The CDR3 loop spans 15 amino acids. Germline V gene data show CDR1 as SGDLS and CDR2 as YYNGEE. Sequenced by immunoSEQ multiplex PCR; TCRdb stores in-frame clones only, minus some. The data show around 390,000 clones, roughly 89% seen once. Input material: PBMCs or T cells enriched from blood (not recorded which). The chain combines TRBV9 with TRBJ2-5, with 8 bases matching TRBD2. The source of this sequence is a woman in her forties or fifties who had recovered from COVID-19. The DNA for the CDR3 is TGTGCCAGCAGCGCGCGGGGGGCAGACCAAGAGACCCAGTACTTC. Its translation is CASSARGADQETQYF.